These T cell receptor beta chains were read from a single sample in a study of blood T cell repertoires in COVID-19. Here immunoSEQ multiplex PCR was the method, and the copy in TCRdb shows in-frame clones only, minus some. The sample shows over 110,000 clones, 70% to 90% of them seen only once. Sequencing was carried out using peripheral blood. The receptors shown here come from a human donor in a cohort sampled during active COVID-19. CDR3s include the opening cysteine and the closing phenylalanine or tryptophan. A D gene is named only where the DNA matches it firmly. Size is stated for part of the rows, as once, few or many counts, or as a class when the clone is expanded.

v_call	d_call	clone_size	cdr3_aa
TRBV7-2	TRBD2	NA	CASSPRTSGDNEQFF
TRBV19	NA	NA	CASSSQRWPVAQHF
TRBV11-3	NA	NA	CASSRDRGGTGELFF
TRBV9	NA	NA	CASSVGAGTLYNEQFF
TRBV7-3	TRBD2	NA	CASRATSGVETDTQYF
TRBV18	NA	once	CASSLDNTGELFF
TRBV5-1	NA	NA	CASSLDAGAGGNTIYF
TRBV27	TRBD1	few	CASTGTGGIGSPLHF
TRBV6-2/TRBV6-3	NA	NA	CASSYSWRGGLRDTQYF
TRBV7-6	TRBD2	NA	CASSPWGGQETQYF
TRBV24-1	TRBD2	NA	CATSDQTSGGPRHEQFF
TRBV21-1	NA	NA	CASSKGEGGSSYNSPLHF
TRBV3-1/TRBV3-2	TRBD2	NA	CASSHERGGHNEQFF
TRBV9	NA	NA	CASSVGANYEQYF